A single sample gave rise to the 4 T cell receptor beta chains below, sequenced in a study of tumor and adjacent non-tumor tissue in lung cancer. Three rounds of nested PCR, following a modified ARM-PCR protocol, produced the TCRbeta library. TCRdb re-derived calls from the multiplex PCR reads in MiXCR, one entry per CDR3 protein. Of approximately 68,000 distinct CDR3 sequences listed, less than 80% are singletons. No cell sorting was done before RNA was extracted from the tissue. Sample: lung tumor tissue. All receptors come from a man aged 60 to 75 with non-small cell lung cancer.

The table lists this clonotype with many counts. DNA for the CDR3: TGTGCCAGCAGCCCTGGGACAATCCAAGAGACCCAGTACTTC. Translated: CASSPGTIQETQYF. The rearrangement uses TRBV13 and TRBJ2-5, with TRBD1 as a possible D gene (6 bases). V lost 5 bases and J 1 base, leaving 11 bases between the germline ends. Germline loops: CDR1 PRHDT, CDR2 FYEKMQ (reference sequence). The CDR3 totals 14 residues.

A word on this clonotype: Sequence at one end of the junction differs from germline and may be a read error. The V and J genes are TRBV20-1 and TRBJ2-1; TRBD2 is a possible D gene (5 bases). Germline CDR1 and CDR2: DFQATT and SNEGSKA (reference sequence). CDR3 size: 15 residues. The CDR3: CSASHRGRTYIEQFF. The DNA of the CDR3 is TGCAGTGCTTCCCACCGTGGGAGAACCTACATTGAGCAGTTCTTC.

About this clonotype itself: Compared with germline, one end of the junction differs, possibly owing to a read error. The genes are TRBV20-1 and TRBJ1-5; TRBD1 might be the D (5 bases). CDR1 is DFQATT, CDR2 SNEGSKA, per germline (reference sequence). The length of the CDR3 is 13 residues. The CDR3 bases are TGTAGTGCTCTGGCGGGGACGGAGCAGCCCCAGCATTTT. This gives the protein CSALAGTEQPQHF.

For this clonotype: A junction boundary mismatches the germline segment, possibly from a read error. This rearrangement joins TRBV20-1 to TRBJ2-1; 11 nucleotides align to TRBD2. The CDR3 is 15 residues long. The germline gives CDR1 DFQATT, CDR2 SNEGSKA (reference sequence). DNA for the CDR3: TGCAGTGCCAGAGCTGTAGCGGGAGGGCACCATGAGCAGTGCTTT. It is translated as CSARAVAGGHHEQCF.